This entry features one TCR beta chain sequence. What it binds is not known. This sample was taken from a study of long-term antiretroviral therapy in people with HIV. Points from the study as a whole: Gathering of blood took place between the mid-2000s and the late 2010s, possibly under older ART regimens.

Running of the v3.0 immunoSEQ assay took place at survey level. Clones were read by immunoSEQ multiplex PCR, and TCRdb kept only the in-frame ones, dropping some. The data contain around 38,000 clones, 94% of them seen just once; the ten biggest clones take up 2% to 2.5%. The germline V and J ends were trimmed by 4 bases and 2 bases, with 14 bases remaining between them. The CDR3 covers 14 residues. Germline CDR1 and CDR2: SQVTM and ANQGSEA. The material was unsorted PBMCs, obtained 9.2 years after starting antiretroviral therapy. The source is a man younger than 40 with HIV. The chain carries TRBV29-1 and TRBJ1-1, with D unclear. As DNA, the CDR3 is TGCAGCGTTGTCCCAGGAGTTTCAAACACTGAAGCTTTCTTT. Its translation is CSVVPGVSNTEAFF.